This T cell receptor (beta chain) was captured in a study of T cell responses to AZD1222 COVID-19 vaccine. The assay was immunoSEQ multiplex PCR, and TCRdb's table has in-frame clones only and misses some. The sample lists 150,000 to 190,000 clones, approximately 90% occurring once. Germline assignment: CDR1 SGDLS and CDR2 YYNGEE. There are 15 residues in the CDR3. V was shortened by 3 bases and J by 0 bases, with 10 bases between the two germline ends. The TCR sequence derives from an adult in good health. Sequencing was performed on peripheral blood, taken on day 0 of AZD1222 vaccination. The rearrangement links TRBV9 to TRBJ1-5; D is ambiguous. CDR3: CASSATMHSNQPQHF. The CDR3 DNA sequence: TGTGCCAGCAGCGCGACAATGCATAGCAATCAGCCCCAGCATTTT.